This TCR beta chain was found in a study of blood T cell repertoires in COVID-19. Overall study context: COVID-19 samples collected from the United States, Italy and Spain covered acute and convalescent phases. PBMCs, B-cell-depleted T cells, or T cells provided the cDNA or gDNA that made up the material.

Source study methods: The authors estimated nucleated cell counts from reference gene primer amplification. Sequencing used immunoSEQ multiplex PCR; TCRdb keeps in-frame clones, though not all of them. Clone size and V and J calls were adopted from that table, with D and trimming inferred from the DNA. The sample consists of approximately 91,000 clones, approximately 80% of them appearing once. Looked up from germline, CDR1 is SGHTA and CDR2 is FQGTGA. Trimming pared 5 bases from V and 0 bases from J, leaving 13 bases between. The CDR3 length is 16 residues. The chain is built from TRBV7-3 and TRBJ2-2, with a possible D match to TRBD2 (5 bases). Sequencing was carried out using peripheral blood. This sequence originates from a man between 70 and 80 years old with acute or convalescent COVID-19. The CDR3 DNA sequence: TGTGCCAGCAGCCTTTACGGGAATACGAACACCGGGGAGCTGTTTTTT. Translating it yields CASSLYGNTNTGELFF.